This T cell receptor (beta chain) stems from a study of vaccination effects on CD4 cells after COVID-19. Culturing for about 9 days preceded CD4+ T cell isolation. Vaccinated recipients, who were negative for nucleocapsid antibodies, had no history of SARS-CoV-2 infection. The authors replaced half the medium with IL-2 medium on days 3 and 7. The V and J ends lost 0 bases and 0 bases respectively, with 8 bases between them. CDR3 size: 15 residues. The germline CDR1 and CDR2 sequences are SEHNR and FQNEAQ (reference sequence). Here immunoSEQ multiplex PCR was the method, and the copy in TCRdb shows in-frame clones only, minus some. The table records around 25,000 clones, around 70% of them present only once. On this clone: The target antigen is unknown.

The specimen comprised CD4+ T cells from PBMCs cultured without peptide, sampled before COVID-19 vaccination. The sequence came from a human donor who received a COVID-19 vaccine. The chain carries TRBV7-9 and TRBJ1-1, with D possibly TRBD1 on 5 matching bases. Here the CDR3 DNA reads TGTGCCAGCAGCTTAGCGAAGGACATGAACACTGAAGCTTTCTTT. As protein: CASSLAKDMNTEAFF.